These T cell receptor beta chains were read from a single sample in a study of blood T cell repertoires in COVID-19. Assay: immunoSEQ multiplex PCR; the TCRdb copy retains only in-frame clones and omits some. The data contain about 130,000 clones, 86% of them singletons. The sample consisted of PBMCs or T cells enriched from blood (not recorded which). The origin of the receptors is a woman aged 50 to 60 who had recovered from COVID-19. CDR3s include the opening cysteine and the closing phenylalanine or tryptophan. The order of the fields is J gene, V gene, clone size, D gene, CDR3 protein, CDR3 DNA. A D gene is named only where the DNA matches it firmly. Clone size appears in some rows only: once, few, many, or a class for an expanded clone.

J: TRBJ2-5
V: TRBV7-9
size: NA
D: NA
CDR3: CASERAETQYF
DNA: TGTGCCAGCGAGAGGGCAGAGACCCAGTACTTC

J: TRBJ2-7
V: TRBV7-2
size: NA
D: NA
CDR3: CASSSRSVDEQYF
DNA: TGTGCCAGCAGCTCCCGGAGCGTAGACGAGCAGTACTTC

J: TRBJ1-3
V: TRBV7-2
size: NA
D: TRBD1
CDR3: CASSLVQGAGNTIYF
DNA: TGTGCCAGCAGCTTAGTCCAGGGGGCTGGAAACACCATATATTTT

J: TRBJ1-5
V: TRBV27
size: NA
D: NA
CDR3: CASRPAGGNSNQPQHF
DNA: TGTGCCAGCAGGCCCGCGGGGGGCAACAGCAATCAGCCCCAGCATTTT

J: TRBJ1-2
V: TRBV28
size: NA
D: NA
CDR3: CASSFSTANYGYTF
DNA: TGTGCCAGCAGTTTTTCGACAGCTAACTATGGCTACACCTTC

J: TRBJ1-2
V: TRBV27
size: NA
D: TRBD1
CDR3: CASSRTGTGVYGYTF
DNA: TGTGCCAGCAGTCGAACCGGGACAGGGGTCTATGGCTACACCTTC

J: TRBJ1-2
V: TRBV3-1/TRBV3-2
size: NA
D: NA
CDR3: CASSQDPLDTTNYGYTF
DNA: TGTGCCAGCAGCCAAGATCCCCTGGACACGACTAACTATGGCTACACCTTC

J: TRBJ2-1
V: TRBV3-1/TRBV3-2
size: NA
D: TRBD2
CDR3: CASSQGPGGYNEQFF
DNA: TGTGCCAGCAGCCAAGGGCCCGGGGGGTACAATGAGCAGTTCTTC

J: TRBJ2-3
V: TRBV7-2
size: NA
D: TRBD2
CDR3: CASSSASGADTQYF
DNA: TGTGCCAGCAGCTCGGCTAGCGGGGCAGATACGCAGTATTTT

J: TRBJ1-5
V: TRBV7-9
size: few
D: NA
CDR3: CASSPGQQTLSNQPQHF
DNA: TGTGCCAGCAGCCCTGGACAGCAAACCCTTAGCAATCAGCCCCAGCATTTT

J: TRBJ1-1
V: TRBV7-9
size: NA
D: NA
CDR3: CASSPYAENTEAFF
DNA: TGTGCCAGCAGCCCCTATGCGGAGAACACTGAAGCTTTCTTT

J: TRBJ1-6
V: TRBV20-1
size: once
D: NA
CDR3: CSASAGGPTGHTKTPLHF
DNA: TGCAGTGCTAGTGCGGGGGGCCCCACGGGGCACACGAAAACACCCCTCCACTTT

J: TRBJ1-3
V: TRBV5-4
size: NA
D: TRBD1
CDR3: CASSLGTGADLSGNTIYF
DNA: TGTGCCAGCAGCTTAGGGACAGGGGCAGACCTCTCTGGAAACACCATATATTTT

J: TRBJ1-6
V: TRBV11-1
size: NA
D: TRBD1
CDR3: CASSPSPARGRSPLHF
DNA: TGTGCCAGCAGCCCCTCCCCGGCCAGGGGGCGTTCACCCCTCCACTTT

J: TRBJ1-2
V: TRBV2
size: NA
D: NA
CDR3: CASSDSLEGYTF
DNA: TGTGCCAGCAGTGATAGTCTGGAGGGCTACACCTTC

J: TRBJ2-1
V: TRBV6-5
size: NA
D: TRBD2
CDR3: CASSYDAGDPEQFF
DNA: TGTGCCAGCAGTTACGACGCGGGGGACCCTGAGCAGTTCTTC

J: TRBJ2-3
V: TRBV13
size: NA
D: NA
CDR3: CASNIGGADTQYF
DNA: TGTGCCAGCAACATCGGAGGGGCAGATACGCAGTATTTT

J: TRBJ2-4
V: TRBV4-2
size: NA
D: NA
CDR3: CASSAWGQGENIQYF
DNA: TGTGCCAGCAGCGCCTGGGGGCAGGGTGAAAACATTCAGTACTTC

J: TRBJ2-3
V: TRBV7-9
size: NA
D: TRBD1
CDR3: CASSLRGRPSGTDTQYF
DNA: TGTGCCAGCAGCTTGAGGGGGCGACCCTCGGGCACAGATACGCAGTATTTT

J: TRBJ1-4
V: TRBV21-1
size: once
D: NA
CDR3: CASIPGHHNEKLFF
DNA: TGTGCCAGCATCCCGGGACACCATAATGAAAAACTGTTTTTT

J: TRBJ2-3
V: TRBV3-1/TRBV3-2
size: NA
D: NA
CDR3: CASSPRQGAETDTQYF
DNA: TGTGCCAGCAGCCCACGGCAAGGGGCGGAGACAGATACGCAGTATTTT